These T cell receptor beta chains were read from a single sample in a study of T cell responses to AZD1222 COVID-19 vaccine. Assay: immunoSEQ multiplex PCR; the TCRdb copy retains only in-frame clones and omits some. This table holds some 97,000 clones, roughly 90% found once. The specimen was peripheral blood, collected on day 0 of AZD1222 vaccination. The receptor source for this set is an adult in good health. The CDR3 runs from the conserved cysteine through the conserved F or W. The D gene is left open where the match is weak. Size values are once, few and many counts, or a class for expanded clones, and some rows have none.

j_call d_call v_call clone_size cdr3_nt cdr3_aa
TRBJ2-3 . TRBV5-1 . TGCGCCAGCAGCGGGGATGCGGCAGATACGCAGTATTTT CASSGDAADTQYF
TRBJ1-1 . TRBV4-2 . TGTGCCAGCAGCCCCTCCTTTGGGGGGGGCACTGAAGCTTTCTTT CASSPSFGGGTEAFF
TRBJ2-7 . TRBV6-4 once TGTGCCAGCAGTGACTCTGGAGAAATCCGCTACGAGCAGTACTTC CASSDSGEIRYEQYF
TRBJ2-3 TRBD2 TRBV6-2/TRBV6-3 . TGTGCCAGCAGTTACACCCGGACTAGCGGGGGTACCCTCTCTAGCACAGATACGCAGTATTTT CASSYTRTSGGTLSSTDTQYF
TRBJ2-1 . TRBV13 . TGTGCCAGCAGCTTAGGTATCGGGGGCACCTACAATGAGCAGTTCTTC CASSLGIGGTYNEQFF
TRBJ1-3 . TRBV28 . TGTGCCAGCAGTTTGCCTACCCACGCCTCTGGAAACACCATATATTTT CASSLPTHASGNTIYF
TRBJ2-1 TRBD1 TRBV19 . TGTGCCAGTAGCGGACAGGGAAGAGATGAGCAGTTCTTC CASSGQGRDEQFF
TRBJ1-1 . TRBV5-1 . TGCGCCAGCAGCCGCACTGGACAGCGGAACACTGAAGCTTTCTTT CASSRTGQRNTEAFF
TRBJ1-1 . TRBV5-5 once TGTGCCAGCAGCCACCTCACAGGGTCGACTGAAGCTTTCTTT CASSHLTGSTEAFF
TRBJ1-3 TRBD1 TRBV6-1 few TGTGCCAGCAGCGAAGTACCCGGGACAGGGGACAACACCATATATTTT CASSEVPGTGDNTIYF
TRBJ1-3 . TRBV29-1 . TGCAGCGTTGAACGGGGGAACACCATATATTTT CSVERGNTIYF
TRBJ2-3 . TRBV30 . TGTGCCTGGAGTGAGGTTAGCACAGATACGCAGTATTTT CAWSEVSTDTQYF
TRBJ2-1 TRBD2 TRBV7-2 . TGTGCCAGCAGCACGCTAGCGGGAGTATACAATGAGCAGTTCTTC CASSTLAGVYNEQFF
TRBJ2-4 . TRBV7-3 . TGTGCCAGCAGCCCAGAGGTGGGGGAGGACAAAAACATTCAGTACTTC CASSPEVGEDKNIQYF
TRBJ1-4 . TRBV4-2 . TGTGCCAGCAGCCAAGTGGCAGGGGTTAATGAAAAACTGTTTTTT CASSQVAGVNEKLFF
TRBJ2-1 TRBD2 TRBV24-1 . TGTGCCACCAGTGATTCAAAGACCGTGGGACTAGCGGGACTCAGTGAGCAGTTCTTC CATSDSKTVGLAGLSEQFF
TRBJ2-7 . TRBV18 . TGTGCCAGCTCACCAGGGTTGGAAGGGGGAAGCGAGCAGTACTTC CASSPGLEGGSEQYF
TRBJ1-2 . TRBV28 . TGTGCCAGCACCTTCTCCGTCCGGGGGAACTATGGCTACACCTTC CASTFSVRGNYGYTF
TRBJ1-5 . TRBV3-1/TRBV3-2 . TGTGCCAGCAGCCAACGGAAAGACAATCAGCCCCAGCATTTT CASSQRKDNQPQHF
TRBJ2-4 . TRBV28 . TGTGCCAGCAGTTTGGGCCCTATAGCCAAAAACATTCAGTACTTC CASSLGPIAKNIQYF
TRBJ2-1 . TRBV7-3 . TGTGCCAGCAGCCAGGAGGGCCTGTACAATGAGCAGTTCTTC CASSQEGLYNEQFF
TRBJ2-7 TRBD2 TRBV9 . TGTGCCAGCAGCGCCCTTAGCGGGAGCCCGGAGCAGTACTTC CASSALSGSPEQYF
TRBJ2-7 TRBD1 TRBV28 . TGTGCCAGCAGTTTGGGGAACAGGGGGGAGCAGTACTTC CASSLGNRGEQYF
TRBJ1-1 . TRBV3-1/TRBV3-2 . TGTGCCAGCAGCCCGGGTATGTGGAACACTGAAGCTTTCTTT CASSPGMWNTEAFF
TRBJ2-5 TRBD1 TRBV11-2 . TGTGCCAGCAGCTGGACAGGGGGGATCCAAGAGACCCAGTACTTC CASSWTGGIQETQYF
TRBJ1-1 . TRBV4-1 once TGCGCCAGCAGCCAAGGACGGGGGGCAGCGAACACTGAAGCTTTCTTT CASSQGRGAANTEAFF
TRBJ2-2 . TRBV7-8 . TGTGCCAGCAGCTTAGTCGGGTCGGCCGGGGAGCTGTTTTTT CASSLVGSAGELFF
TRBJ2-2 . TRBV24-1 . TGTGCCACCACACTTCAAACAGGGATCACCGGGGAGCTGTTTTTT CATTLQTGITGELFF
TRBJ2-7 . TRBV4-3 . TGCGCCAGCAGCCAAGATGGGGGCACTGCCTACGAGCAGTACTTC CASSQDGGTAYEQYF
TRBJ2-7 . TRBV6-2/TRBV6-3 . TGTGCCAGCAGTTTGGGGACGGTCGAGCAGTACTTC CASSLGTVEQYF
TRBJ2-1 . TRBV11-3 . TGTGCCAGCAGCTTCGGCGGGTGGGGGATCAGCTCCTACAATGAGCAGTTCTTC CASSFGGWGISSYNEQFF
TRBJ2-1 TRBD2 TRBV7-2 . TGTGCCAGCAGCCCCGGACTAGCGAGTAACGACTCCTACAATGAGCAGTTCTTC CASSPGLASNDSYNEQFF
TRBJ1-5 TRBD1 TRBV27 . TGTGCCAGCAGTCCAACCGGGACAGGAAATCAGCCCCAGCATTTT CASSPTGTGNQPQHF
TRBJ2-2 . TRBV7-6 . TGTGCCAGCAGCGGCTGGAACACCGGGGAGCTGTTTTTT CASSGWNTGELFF
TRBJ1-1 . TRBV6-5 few TGTGCCAGCAGCCAAACGGGGGTATCGACCACTGAAGCTTTCTTT CASSQTGVSTTEAFF
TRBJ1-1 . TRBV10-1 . TGCGCCAGCAGTGAACCGTTCCGACAGGACGGGAACACTGAAGCTTTCTTT CASSEPFRQDGNTEAFF
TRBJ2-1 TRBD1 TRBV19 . TGTGCCAGTAGTATGATGGAACAGGGGAATGAGCAGTTCTTC CASSMMEQGNEQFF
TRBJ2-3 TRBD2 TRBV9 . TGTGCCAGCAGCGTCCTAGCGGGAGGGGCAGATACGCAGTATTTT CASSVLAGGADTQYF
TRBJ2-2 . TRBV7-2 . TGTGCCAGCAGCTTAGCGGACGGCCGAGCGCTGTTTTTT CASSLADGRALFF
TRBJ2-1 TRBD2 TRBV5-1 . TGCGCCAGCAGCCCGGGACTAGCGGGAGGGTACAATGAGCAGTTCTTC CASSPGLAGGYNEQFF
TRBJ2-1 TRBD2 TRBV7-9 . TGTGCCAGCAGCTCCTTAGCGGGAGGGCGGGTTTACAATGAGCAGTTCTTC CASSSLAGGRVYNEQFF